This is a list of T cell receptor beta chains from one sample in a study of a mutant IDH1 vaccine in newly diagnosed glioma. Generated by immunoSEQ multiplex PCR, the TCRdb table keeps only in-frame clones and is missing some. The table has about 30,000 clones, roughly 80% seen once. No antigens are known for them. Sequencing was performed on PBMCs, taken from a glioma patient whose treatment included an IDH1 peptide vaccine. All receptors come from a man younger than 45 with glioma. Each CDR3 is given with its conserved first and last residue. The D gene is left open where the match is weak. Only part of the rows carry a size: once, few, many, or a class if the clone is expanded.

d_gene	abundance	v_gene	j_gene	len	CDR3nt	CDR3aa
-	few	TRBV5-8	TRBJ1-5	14	TGTGCCAGCAGCTTGGTGGTAGTCAATCAGCCCCAGCATTTT	CASSLVVVNQPQHF
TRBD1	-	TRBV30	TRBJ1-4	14	TGTGCCTGGAGTACAGGGGGAGAAGGGGAAAAACTGTTTTTT	CAWSTGGEGEKLFF
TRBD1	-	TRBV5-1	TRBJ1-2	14	TGCGCCAGCAGCTTTTCGGACAGGGGTGATGGCTACACCTTC	CASSFSDRGDGYTF
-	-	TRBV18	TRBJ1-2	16	TGTGCCAGCTCACCAGAGTTGGCAGCAGCTAACTATGGCTACACCTTC	CASSPELAAANYGYTF
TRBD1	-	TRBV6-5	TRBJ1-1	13	TGTGCCAGCAGCCTAACAGGGGGAACTGAAGCTTTCTTT	CASSLTGGTEAFF
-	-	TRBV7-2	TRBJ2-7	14	TGTGCCAGCAGCTTAGATCCTGAAGACTACGAGCAGTACTTC	CASSLDPEDYEQYF
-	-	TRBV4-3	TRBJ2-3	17	TGCGCCAGCAGCCAAGGACCGCGGGGATCTAGCACAGATACGCAGTATTTT	CASSQGPRGSSTDTQYF
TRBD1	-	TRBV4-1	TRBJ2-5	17	TGCGCCAGCAGCCAAGGAGGGGACAGGGGAGTTTCAGAGACCCAGTACTTC	CASSQGGDRGVSETQYF
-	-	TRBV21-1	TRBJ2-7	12	TGTGCCAGCAGAGATGTACCCTACCAGCAGTACTTC	CASRDVPYQQYF
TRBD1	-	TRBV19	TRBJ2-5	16	TGTGCCAGTAGTCCTCGGACAGGGTGGTTTGGGGAGACCCAGTACTTC	CASSPRTGWFGETQYF
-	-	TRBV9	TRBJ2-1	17	TGTGCCAGCAGCGTAGTACAGGGCGGCTTCTCCTACAATGAGCAGTTCTTC	CASSVVQGGFSYNEQFF
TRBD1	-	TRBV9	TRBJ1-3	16	TGTGCCAGCAGCGTATTTGTGGGGACAGCCGGAAACACCATATATTTT	CASSVFVGTAGNTIYF
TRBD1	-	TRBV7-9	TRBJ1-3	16	TGTGCCAGCAGCCTCCGGGAAGGGACAGATGGAAACACCATATATTTT	CASSLREGTDGNTIYF
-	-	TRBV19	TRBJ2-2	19	TGTGCCAGTAGTAGGGGGGGCCCTTTTTATCTAGCAAGGTCCGGGGAGCTGTTTTTT	CASSRGGPFYLARSGELFF
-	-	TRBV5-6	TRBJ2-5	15	TGTGCCAGCAGCTGGAGAGTAAAACTCCAAGAGACCCAGTACTTC	CASSWRVKLQETQYF
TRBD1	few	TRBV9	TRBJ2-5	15	TGTGCCAGCAGCGAGTTTACAGGGGGACAAGAGACCCAGTACTTC	CASSEFTGGQETQYF
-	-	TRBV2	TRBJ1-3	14	TGTGCCAGCAGGAAGGCCTCGGGTGGAAACACCATATATTTT	CASRKASGGNTIYF
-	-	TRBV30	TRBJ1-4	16	TGTGCCTGGAGTTCCCCCAGGGGCCGAGGGAGTGAAAAACTGTTTTTT	CAWSSPRGRGSEKLFF
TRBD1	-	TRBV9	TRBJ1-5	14	TGTGCCAGCAGCGTCTCAGGGGGGAATCAGCCCCAGCATTTT	CASSVSGGNQPQHF
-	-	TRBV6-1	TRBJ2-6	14	TGTGCCAGCAGTGATTCCGCTGGGGCCAACGTCCTGACTTTC	CASSDSAGANVLTF
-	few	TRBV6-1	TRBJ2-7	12	TGTGCCAGCAGTGCGGGCGGCTACGAGCAGTACTTC	CASSAGGYEQYF
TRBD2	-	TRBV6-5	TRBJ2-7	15	TGTGCCAGCAGACAAGCGGGGGGGGTCTCCTACGAGCAGTACTTC	CASRQAGGVSYEQYF